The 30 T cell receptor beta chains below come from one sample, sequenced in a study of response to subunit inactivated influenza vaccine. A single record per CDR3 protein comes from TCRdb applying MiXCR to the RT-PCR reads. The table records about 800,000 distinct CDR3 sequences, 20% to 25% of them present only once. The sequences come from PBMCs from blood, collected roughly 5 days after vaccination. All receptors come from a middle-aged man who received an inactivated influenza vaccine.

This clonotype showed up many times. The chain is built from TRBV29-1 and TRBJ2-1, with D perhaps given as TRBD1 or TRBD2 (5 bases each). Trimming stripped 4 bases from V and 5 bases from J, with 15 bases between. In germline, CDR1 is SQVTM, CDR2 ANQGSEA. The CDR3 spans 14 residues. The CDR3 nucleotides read TGCAGCGTTGCCAAATGGGACCCGGACAATGAGCAGTTCTTC. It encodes CSVAKWDPDNEQFF.

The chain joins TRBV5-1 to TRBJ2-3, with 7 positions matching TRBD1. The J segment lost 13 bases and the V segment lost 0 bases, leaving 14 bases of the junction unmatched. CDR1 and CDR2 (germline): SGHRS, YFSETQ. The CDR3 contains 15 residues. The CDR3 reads CASSLVPVAPQGKYF. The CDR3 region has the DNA TGCGCCAGCAGCTTGGTTCCCGTCGCCCCACAGGGGAAGTATTTT.

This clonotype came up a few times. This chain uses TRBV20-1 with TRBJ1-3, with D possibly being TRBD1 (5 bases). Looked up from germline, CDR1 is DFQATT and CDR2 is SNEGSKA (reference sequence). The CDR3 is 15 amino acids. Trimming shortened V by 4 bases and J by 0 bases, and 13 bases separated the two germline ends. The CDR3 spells CSATAEGFSGNTIYF. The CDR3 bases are TGCAGTGCTACAGCCGAGGGGTTCTCTGGAAACACCATATATTTT.

The CDR3 nucleotides are TGTGCCATCAGTGAAGGTGTTGCCAGGGGACCCGGGGAGCTGTTTTTT. Its protein is CAISEGVARGPGELFF. The chain links TRBV10-3 to TRBJ2-2, with D possibly matching TRBD1 (6 bases). V was trimmed by 3 bases and J by 6 bases, leaving 17 bases between them. There are 16 residues in the CDR3. Germline lookup yields CDR1 ENHRY and CDR2 SYGVKD.

The DNA of the CDR3 is TGCAGTGCTAGCTTCAGCGGGGGAAACAATGAGCAGTTCTTC. Encoded protein: CSASFSGGNNEQFF. V is TRBV20-1 and J is TRBJ2-1; 8 bases map to TRBD2. Trimming took 3 bases from V and 5 from J; bases not matched to a gene: 6. The germline V gene encodes CDR1 DFQATT and CDR2 SNEGSKA (reference sequence). The CDR3 runs 14 residues.

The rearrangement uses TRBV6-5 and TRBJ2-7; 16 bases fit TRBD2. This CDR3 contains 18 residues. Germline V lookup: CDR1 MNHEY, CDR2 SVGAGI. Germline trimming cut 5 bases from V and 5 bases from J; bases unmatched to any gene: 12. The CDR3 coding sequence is TGTGCCAGCAGTCACACCCCGGGGACTAGCGGGAGGGCCAACGAGCAGTACTTC. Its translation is CASSHTPGTSGRANEQYF.

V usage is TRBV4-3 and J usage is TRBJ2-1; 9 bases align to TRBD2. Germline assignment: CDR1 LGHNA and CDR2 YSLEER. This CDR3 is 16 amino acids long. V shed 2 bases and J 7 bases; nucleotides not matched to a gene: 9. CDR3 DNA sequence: TGCGCCAGCAGCCAATTACTAGCGGGCTTTGGGAATGAGCAGTTCTTC. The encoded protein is CASSQLLAGFGNEQFF.

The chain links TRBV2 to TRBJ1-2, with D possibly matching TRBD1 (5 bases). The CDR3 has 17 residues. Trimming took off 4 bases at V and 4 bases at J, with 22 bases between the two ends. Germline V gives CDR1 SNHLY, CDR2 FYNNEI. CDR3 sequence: CASSVGPGQVFPYGYTF. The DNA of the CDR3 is TGTGCCAGCAGTGTAGGGCCAGGGCAAGTCTTCCCCTATGGCTACACCTTC.

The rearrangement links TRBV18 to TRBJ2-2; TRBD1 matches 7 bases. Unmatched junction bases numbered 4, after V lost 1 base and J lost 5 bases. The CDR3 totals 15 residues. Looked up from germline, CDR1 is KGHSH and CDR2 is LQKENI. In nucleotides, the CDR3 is TGTGCCAGCTCACCACAGGGGGCTTTGACCGGGGAGCTGTTTTTT. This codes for CASSPQGALTGELFF.

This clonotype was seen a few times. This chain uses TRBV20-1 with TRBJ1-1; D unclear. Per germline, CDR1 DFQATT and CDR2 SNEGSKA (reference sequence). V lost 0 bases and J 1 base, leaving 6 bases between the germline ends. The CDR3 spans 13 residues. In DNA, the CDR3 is TGCAGTGCTAGAGATCACCGGAACACTGAAGCTTTCTTT. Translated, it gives CSARDHRNTEAFF.

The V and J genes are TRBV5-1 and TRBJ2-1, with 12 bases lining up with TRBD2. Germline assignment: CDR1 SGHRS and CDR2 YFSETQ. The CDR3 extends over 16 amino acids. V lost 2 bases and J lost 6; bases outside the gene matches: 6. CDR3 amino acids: CASSFLRTSGTNEQFF. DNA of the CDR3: TGCGCCAGCAGCTTCCTCCGGACTAGCGGGACCAATGAGCAGTTCTTC.

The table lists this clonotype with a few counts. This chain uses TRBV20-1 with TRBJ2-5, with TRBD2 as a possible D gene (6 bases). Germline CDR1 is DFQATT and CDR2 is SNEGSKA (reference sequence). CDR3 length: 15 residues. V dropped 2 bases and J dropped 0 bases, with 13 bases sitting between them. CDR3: CSARLGGANQETQYF. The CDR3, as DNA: TGCAGTGCTAGACTTGGCGGGGCAAACCAAGAGACCCAGTACTTC.

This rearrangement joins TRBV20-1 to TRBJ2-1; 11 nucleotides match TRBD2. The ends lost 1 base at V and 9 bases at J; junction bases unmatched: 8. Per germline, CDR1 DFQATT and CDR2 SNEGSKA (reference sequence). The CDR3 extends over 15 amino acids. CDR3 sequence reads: CSARAWTSGYAEQFF. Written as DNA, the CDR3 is TGCAGTGCTAGAGCCTGGACTAGCGGGTATGCTGAGCAGTTCTTC.

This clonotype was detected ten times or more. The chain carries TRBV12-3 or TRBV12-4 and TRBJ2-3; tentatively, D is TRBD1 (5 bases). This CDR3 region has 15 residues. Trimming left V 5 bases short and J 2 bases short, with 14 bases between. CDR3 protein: CASSPGSGITDTQYF. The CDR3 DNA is TGTGCCAGCAGTCCGGGTTCAGGGATCACAGATACGCAGTATTTT.

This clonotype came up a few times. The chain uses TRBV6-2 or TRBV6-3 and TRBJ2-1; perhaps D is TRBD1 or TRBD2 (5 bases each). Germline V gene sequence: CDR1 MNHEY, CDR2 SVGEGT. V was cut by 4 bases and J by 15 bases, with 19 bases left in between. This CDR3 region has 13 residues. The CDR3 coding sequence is TGTGCCAGCAGTTGGTCGCCCGGGACCCCGGCGTTCTTC. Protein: CASSWSPGTPAFF.

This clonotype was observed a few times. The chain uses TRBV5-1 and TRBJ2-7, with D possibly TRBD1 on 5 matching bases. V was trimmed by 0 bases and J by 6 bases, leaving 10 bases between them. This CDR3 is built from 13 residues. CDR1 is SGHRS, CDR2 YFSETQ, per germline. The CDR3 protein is CASSLEPGIEQYF. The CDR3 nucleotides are TGCGCCAGCAGCTTGGAGCCAGGGATCGAGCAGTACTTC.

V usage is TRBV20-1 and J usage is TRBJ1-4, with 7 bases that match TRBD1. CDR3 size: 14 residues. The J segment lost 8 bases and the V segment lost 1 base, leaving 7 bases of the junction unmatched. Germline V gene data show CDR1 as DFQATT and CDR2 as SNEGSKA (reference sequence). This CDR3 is CSARVEARGEKLFF. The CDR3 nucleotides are TGCAGTGCTAGAGTGGAGGCCAGGGGGGAAAAACTGTTTTTT.

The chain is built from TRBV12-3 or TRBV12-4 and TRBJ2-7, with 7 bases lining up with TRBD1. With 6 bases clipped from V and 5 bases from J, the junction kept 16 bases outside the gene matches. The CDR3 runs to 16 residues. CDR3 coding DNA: TGTGCCAGCAGCTCCCGGGCCGGGACAGTTTTCCACGAGCAGTACTTC. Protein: CASSSRAGTVFHEQYF.

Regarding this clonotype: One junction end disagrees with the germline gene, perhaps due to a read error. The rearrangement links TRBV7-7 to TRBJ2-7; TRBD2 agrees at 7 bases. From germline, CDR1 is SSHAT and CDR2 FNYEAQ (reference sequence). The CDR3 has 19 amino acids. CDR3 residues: CASSFRGRFTGTILPEQYF. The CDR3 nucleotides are TGTGCTAGCAGCTTTCGTGGGAGGTTTACCGGGACTATCTTACCAGAGCAGTACTTC. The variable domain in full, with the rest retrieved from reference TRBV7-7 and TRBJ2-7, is GAGVSQSPRYKVTKRGQDVTLRCDPISSHATLYWYQQALGQGPEFLTYFNYEAQPDKSGLPSDRFSAERPEGSISTLTIQRTEQRDSAMYRCASSFRGRFTGTILPEQYFGPGTRLTVT.

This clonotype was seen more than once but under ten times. CDR3 protein: CASSLRFQGTGAYEQYF. The CDR3 DNA reads as TGTGCCAGCAGTTTGCGGTTCCAAGGGACAGGGGCTTACGAGCAGTACTTC. V gene TRBV12-3 or TRBV12-4 combines with J gene TRBJ2-7, with 10 nucleotides matching TRBD1. Trimming at V came to 3 bases and at J to 4 bases, leaving 12 bases not matched to a gene. This CDR3 spans 17 amino acids.

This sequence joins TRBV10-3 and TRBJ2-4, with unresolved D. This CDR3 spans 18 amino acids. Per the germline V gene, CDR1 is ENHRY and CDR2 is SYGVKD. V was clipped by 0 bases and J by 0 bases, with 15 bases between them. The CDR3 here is CAISESFSGLTAKNIQYF. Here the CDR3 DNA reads TGTGCCATCAGTGAGTCCTTTTCGGGTCTCACAGCCAAAAACATTCAGTACTTC.

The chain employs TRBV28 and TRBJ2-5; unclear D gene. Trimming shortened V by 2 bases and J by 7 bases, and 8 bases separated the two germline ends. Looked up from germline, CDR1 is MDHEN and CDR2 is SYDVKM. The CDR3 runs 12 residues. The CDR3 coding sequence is TGTGCCAGCAGTTTACCGACGGGGACCCAGTACTTC. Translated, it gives CASSLPTGTQYF.

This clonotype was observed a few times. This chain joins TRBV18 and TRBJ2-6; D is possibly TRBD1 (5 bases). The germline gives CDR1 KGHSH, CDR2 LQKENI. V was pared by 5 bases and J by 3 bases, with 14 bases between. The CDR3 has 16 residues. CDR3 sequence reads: CASSFRTRVGANVLTF. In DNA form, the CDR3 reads TGTGCCAGCTCATTCCGGACCAGGGTTGGGGCCAACGTCCTGACTTTC.

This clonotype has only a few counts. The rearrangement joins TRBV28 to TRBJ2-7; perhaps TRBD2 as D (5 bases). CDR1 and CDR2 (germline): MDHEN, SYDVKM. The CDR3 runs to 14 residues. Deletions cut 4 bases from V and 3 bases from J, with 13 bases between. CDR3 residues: CASSSDPGNYEQYF. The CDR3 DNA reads TGTGCCAGCAGTTCGGACCCGGGAAACTACGAGCAGTACTTC.

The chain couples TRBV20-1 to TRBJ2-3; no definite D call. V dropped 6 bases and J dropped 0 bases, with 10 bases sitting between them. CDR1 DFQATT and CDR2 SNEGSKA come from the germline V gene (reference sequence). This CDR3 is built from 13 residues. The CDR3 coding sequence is TGCAGTGCCACCGTTGAGAGCACAGATACGCAGTATTTT. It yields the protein CSATVESTDTQYF.

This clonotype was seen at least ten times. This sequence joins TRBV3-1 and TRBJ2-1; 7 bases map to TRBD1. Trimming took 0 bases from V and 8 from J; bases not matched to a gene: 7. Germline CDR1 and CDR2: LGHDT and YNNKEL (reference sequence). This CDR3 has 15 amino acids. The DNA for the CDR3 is TGTGCCAGCAGCCAAGATTTGGGGACAGCGGATGAGCAGTTCTTC. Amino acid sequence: CASSQDLGTADEQFF.

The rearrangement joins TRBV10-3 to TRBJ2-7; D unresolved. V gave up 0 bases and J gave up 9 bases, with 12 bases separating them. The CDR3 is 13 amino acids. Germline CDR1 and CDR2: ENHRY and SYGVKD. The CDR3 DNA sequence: TGTGCCATCAGTGAGTCGAGTCCACCCTGGCAGTACTTC. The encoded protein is CAISESSPPWQYF.

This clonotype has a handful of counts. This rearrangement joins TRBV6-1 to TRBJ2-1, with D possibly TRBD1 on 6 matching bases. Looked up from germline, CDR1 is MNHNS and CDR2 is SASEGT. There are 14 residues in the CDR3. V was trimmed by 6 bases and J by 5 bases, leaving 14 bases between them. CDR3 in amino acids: CASRQGQPNNEQFF. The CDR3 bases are TGTGCCAGCAGGCAAGGACAGCCAAACAATGAGCAGTTCTTC.

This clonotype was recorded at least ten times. The CDR3 DNA follows: TGTGCCAGCAGGTATAGGACTATCCAAGAGACCCAGTACTTC. Amino acids: CASRYRTIQETQYF. V and J are TRBV12-3 or TRBV12-4 and TRBJ2-5, with a tentative D call TRBD2 (6 bases). The CDR3 length is 14 residues. The V gene lost 6 bases and the J gene lost 1 base, with 12 bases spanning the gap.

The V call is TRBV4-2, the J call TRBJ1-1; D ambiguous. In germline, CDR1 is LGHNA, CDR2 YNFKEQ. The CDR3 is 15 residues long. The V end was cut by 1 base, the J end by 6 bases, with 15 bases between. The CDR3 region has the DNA TGTGCCAGCAGCCAAGGTCGTCAAACCAGCTCTGAAGCTTTCTTT. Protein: CASSQGRQTSSEAFF.